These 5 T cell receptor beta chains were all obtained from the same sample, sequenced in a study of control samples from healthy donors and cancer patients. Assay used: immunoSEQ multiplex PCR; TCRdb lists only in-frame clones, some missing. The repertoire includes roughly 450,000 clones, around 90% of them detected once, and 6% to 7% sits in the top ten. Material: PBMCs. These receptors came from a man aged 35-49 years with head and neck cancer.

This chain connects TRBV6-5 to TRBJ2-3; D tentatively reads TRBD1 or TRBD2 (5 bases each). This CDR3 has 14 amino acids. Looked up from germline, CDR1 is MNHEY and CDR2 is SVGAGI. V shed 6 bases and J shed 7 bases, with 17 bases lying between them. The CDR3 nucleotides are TGTGCCAGCAGGCCCCCGTTAGGGGAGAATACGCAGTATTTT. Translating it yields CASRPPLGENTQYF.

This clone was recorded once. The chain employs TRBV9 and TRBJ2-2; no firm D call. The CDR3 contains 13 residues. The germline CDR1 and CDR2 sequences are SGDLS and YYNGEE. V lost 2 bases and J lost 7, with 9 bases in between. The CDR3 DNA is TGTGCCAGCAGCGTTGTCTCAGGCGGGGAGCTGTTTTTT. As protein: CASSVVSGGELFF.

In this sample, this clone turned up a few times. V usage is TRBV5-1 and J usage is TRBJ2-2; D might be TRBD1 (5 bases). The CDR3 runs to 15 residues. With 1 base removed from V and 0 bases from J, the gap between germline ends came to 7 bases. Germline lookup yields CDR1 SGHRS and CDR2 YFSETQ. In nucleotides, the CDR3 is TGCGCCAGCAGCTTGCAGGGAACGAACACCGGGGAGCTGTTTTTT. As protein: CASSLQGTNTGELFF. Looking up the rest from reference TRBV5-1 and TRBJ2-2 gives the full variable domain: KAGVTQTPRYLIKTRGQQVTLSCSPISGHRSVSWYQQTPGQGLQFLFEYFSETQRNKGNFPGRFSGRQFSNSRSEMNVSTLELGDSALYLCASSLQGTNTGELFFGEGSRLTVL.

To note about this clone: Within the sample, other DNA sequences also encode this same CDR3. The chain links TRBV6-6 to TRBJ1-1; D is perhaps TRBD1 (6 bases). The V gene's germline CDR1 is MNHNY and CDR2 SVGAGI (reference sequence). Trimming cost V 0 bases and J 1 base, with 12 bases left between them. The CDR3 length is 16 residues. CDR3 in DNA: TGTGCCAGCAGTTACTCCGAGGGGGGGGCGAACACTGAAGCTTTCTTT. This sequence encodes CASSYSEGGANTEAFF.

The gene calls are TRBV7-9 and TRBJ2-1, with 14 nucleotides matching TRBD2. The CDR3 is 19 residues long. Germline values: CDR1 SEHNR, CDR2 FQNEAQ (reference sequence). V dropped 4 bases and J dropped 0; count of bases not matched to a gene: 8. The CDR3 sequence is CASSSTSGRARGSYNEQFF. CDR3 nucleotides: TGTGCCAGCAGCTCGACTAGCGGGAGGGCCCGTGGCTCCTACAATGAGCAGTTCTTC. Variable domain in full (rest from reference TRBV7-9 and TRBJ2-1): DTGVSQNPRHKITKRGQNVTFRCDPISEHNRLYWYRQTLGQGPEFLTYFQNEAQLEKSRLLSDRFSAERPKGSFSTLEIQRTEQGDSAMYLCASSSTSGRARGSYNEQFFGPGTRLTVL.